These T cell receptor beta chains were read from a single sample in a study of T cell responses to AZD1222 COVID-19 vaccine. This table comes from immunoSEQ multiplex PCR, and its TCRdb copy is limited to in-frame clones, with some not included. The sample lists approximately 190,000 clones, approximately 91% occurring once. The specimen was peripheral blood, collected on day 0 of AZD1222 vaccination. These receptors were obtained from an adult in good health. Both conserved end residues are trimmed from each CDR3.

V	J	CDR3
TRBV6-2/TRBV6-3	TRBJ1-2	ASSLPPGYT
TRBV30	TRBJ1-1	AWSDSRNTEAF
TRBV7-9	TRBJ2-7	ASSLQRDEQY
TRBV6-5	TRBJ2-7	ASTKQVGVDYEQY
TRBV29-1	TRBJ1-2	SVEAGALGYGYT
TRBV6-2/TRBV6-3	TRBJ2-3	ASSYNQLEIGGFSTDTQY
TRBV10-3	TRBJ1-6	AISETGKDSPLH
TRBV18	TRBJ1-2	ASSLSGPYGYT
TRBV7-9	TRBJ2-7	ASSLTGVVYEQY
TRBV5-1	TRBJ1-3	ASSLGSTGNTIY
TRBV18	TRBJ2-1	ASSPRGINNEQF
TRBV5-1	TRBJ2-7	ASSLAGPPYEQY
TRBV19	TRBJ1-5	ASSRTGLLRPQH
TRBV5-6	TRBJ1-2	ASSSSGTEDGYT
TRBV3-1/TRBV3-2	TRBJ1-1	ASSPGQLMNTEAF
TRBV6-6	TRBJ2-7	ASSYRGGRSSYEQY
TRBV7-2	TRBJ2-2	ASSRDGRYTGELF
TRBV5-5	TRBJ2-2	ASSDLEVTGELF
TRBV6-5	TRBJ2-2	ASSYFGGTGELF
TRBV7-3	TRBJ2-1	ASSSFPRVAGVDYSYNEQF
TRBV9	TRBJ2-5	ASSAGTSGGAGETQY
TRBV15	TRBJ1-3	ATSGRDRGPGNTIY
TRBV19	TRBJ1-1	ASSIGGTVDTEAF
TRBV7-9	TRBJ2-7	ASSLGLAGGPSYEQY
TRBV3-1/TRBV3-2	TRBJ2-4	ASSQDNAKNIQY
TRBV4-2	TRBJ1-1	ASSQDRTSAEAF
TRBV28	TRBJ1-4	ASSPGQENEKLF
TRBV18	TRBJ2-1	ASSPSLAGRSYNEQF
TRBV6-6	TRBJ2-7	ASMPQDSYEQY
TRBV11-2	TRBJ2-1	ASSPSGGEQF
TRBV25-1	TRBJ1-2	ASSELASYGYT
TRBV7-9	TRBJ2-7	ASSGIPSYEQY
TRBV5-8	TRBJ2-6	ASSLGQSGANVLT
TRBV29-1	TRBJ1-1	SVWGNTEAF
TRBV6-5	TRBJ2-1	ASSRREGLGGEQF
TRBV6-2/TRBV6-3	TRBJ1-2	ASSQIGTGEWHGYT
TRBV28	TRBJ1-5	ASWDPSQPQH
TRBV2	TRBJ1-5	ASSELHGTGGNQPQH
TRBV28	TRBJ2-7	ASTGTGGDYEQY
TRBV3-1/TRBV3-2	TRBJ2-5	ASSQGRGEGELLRETQY
TRBV3-1/TRBV3-2	TRBJ2-1	ASSQGTGLAGYEQF
TRBV6-5	TRBJ2-1	AARENSYNEQF
TRBV10-3	TRBJ2-1	AISGLRGDEQF
TRBV18	TRBJ1-2	ASSPPGDRATYGYT
TRBV19	TRBJ1-6	ASGGHSPLH
TRBV7-9	TRBJ1-1	ASSLEEGWTEAF
TRBV12-5	TRBJ2-1	ASGLYSYNEQF
TRBV7-7	TRBJ1-1	ASSLAGAKDTEAF
TRBV3-1/TRBV3-2	TRBJ2-7	ASSQDTRQLAPYEQY
TRBV5-1	TRBJ1-2	ASSPDGGHGGYT